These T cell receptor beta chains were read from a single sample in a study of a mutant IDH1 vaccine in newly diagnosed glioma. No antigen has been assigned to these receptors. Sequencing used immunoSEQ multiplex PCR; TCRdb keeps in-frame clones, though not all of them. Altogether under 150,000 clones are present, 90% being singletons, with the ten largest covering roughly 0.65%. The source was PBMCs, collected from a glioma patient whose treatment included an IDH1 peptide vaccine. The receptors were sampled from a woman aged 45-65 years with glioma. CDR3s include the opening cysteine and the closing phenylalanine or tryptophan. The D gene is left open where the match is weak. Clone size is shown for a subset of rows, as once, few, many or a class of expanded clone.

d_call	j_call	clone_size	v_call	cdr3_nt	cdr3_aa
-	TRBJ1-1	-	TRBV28	TGTGCCAGCAGAATTAAGAACAGGGTTATGAACACTGAAGCTTTCTTT	CASRIKNRVMNTEAFF
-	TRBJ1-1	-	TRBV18	TGTGCCAGCTCACCACCGGTTTCAGGGAACACTGAAGCTTTCTTT	CASSPPVSGNTEAFF
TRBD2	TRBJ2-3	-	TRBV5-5	TGTGCCTCAGAACACCCAGCGGGAGGAGGTACGCAGTATTTT	CASEHPAGGGTQYF
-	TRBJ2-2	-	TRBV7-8	TGTGCCAGCAGCTTAAGGAGAGCCGGGGAGCTGTTTTTT	CASSLRRAGELFF
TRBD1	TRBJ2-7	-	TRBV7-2	TGTGCCAGCAGCTCGCAGGGGGCGGGAGAGCAGTACTTC	CASSSQGAGEQYF
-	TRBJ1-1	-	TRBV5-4	TGTGCCAGCAGCCGAACAGACCTTGAAGCTTTCTTT	CASSRTDLEAFF
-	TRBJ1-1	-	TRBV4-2	TGTGCCAGCAGCCCTCAGGGGCAGTTGAACACTGAAGCTTTCTTT	CASSPQGQLNTEAFF
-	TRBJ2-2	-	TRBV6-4	TGTGCCAGCAGTGACTCGATCGGTGGGGTATACGGGGAGCTGTTTTTT	CASSDSIGGVYGELFF
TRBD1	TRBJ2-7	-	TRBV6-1	TGTGCCAGCAGTGAAGGGACAGGGATGTACGAGCAGTACTTC	CASSEGTGMYEQYF
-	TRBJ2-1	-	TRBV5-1	TGCGCCAGCAACCTCGGGACTCCGGGCTACAATGAGCAGTTCTTC	CASNLGTPGYNEQFF
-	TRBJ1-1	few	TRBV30	TGTGCCTGGAATCCGCTGGGGGCAGGGACTGAAGCTTTCTTT	CAWNPLGAGTEAFF
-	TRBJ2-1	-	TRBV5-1	TGCGCCAGCAGCAAGAAGGTTGACCTCCTCTACAATGAGCAGTTCTTC	CASSKKVDLLYNEQFF
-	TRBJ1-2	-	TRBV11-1	TGTGCCAGTCCCCGCGGGGACGCAAACTATGGCTACACCTTC	CASPRGDANYGYTF
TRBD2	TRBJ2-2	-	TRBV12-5	TGTGCTAGTGGCCTGGGGGGGGACACCGGGGAGCTGTTTTTT	CASGLGGDTGELFF
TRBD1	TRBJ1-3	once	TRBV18	TGTGCCAGCTCACCTCGGACAGGGGAATCGGGAAACACCATATATTTT	CASSPRTGESGNTIYF
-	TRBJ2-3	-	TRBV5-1	TGCGCCAGCAGCTTATCAGGGTCAGATACGCAGTATTTT	CASSLSGSDTQYF
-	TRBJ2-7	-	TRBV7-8	TGTGCCAGCAGCGGCCGAAAGTCTGCCTACGAGCAGTACTTC	CASSGRKSAYEQYF
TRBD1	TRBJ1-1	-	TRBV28	TGTGCCAGCACCACAGACAGGGCTGAAGCTTTCTTT	CASTTDRAEAFF
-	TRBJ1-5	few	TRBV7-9	TGTGCCAGCAGCTTAGGAGATAGCAATCAGCCCCAGCATTTT	CASSLGDSNQPQHF
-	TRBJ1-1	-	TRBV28	TGTGCCAGCAGTTCACAGGGTGGGACCACTGAAGCTTTCTTT	CASSSQGGTTEAFF
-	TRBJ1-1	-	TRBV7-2	TGTGCCAGCAGCGTAAGATCCCAGGCGATCACTGAAGCTTTCTTT	CASSVRSQAITEAFF
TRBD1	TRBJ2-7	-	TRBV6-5	TGTGCCAGCAGTAGGGACAGGAAAGCCTACGAGCAGTACTTC	CASSRDRKAYEQYF
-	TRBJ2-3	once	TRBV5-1	TGCGCCAGCAGTCTATACGGGGCGGGCACAGATACGCAGTATTTT	CASSLYGAGTDTQYF
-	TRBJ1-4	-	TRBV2	TGTGCCAGCAGTGCCGGGGGAAATGAAAAACTGTTTTTT	CASSAGGNEKLFF
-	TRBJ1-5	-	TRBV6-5	TGTGCCAGCAGTTACTCGGGGGGAGCTCTGGATCAGCCCCAGCATTTT	CASSYSGGALDQPQHF
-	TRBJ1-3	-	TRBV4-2	TGTGCCAGCAGCCATCCCCAGGGAAAGGGACACGGAAACACCATATATTTT	CASSHPQGKGHGNTIYF
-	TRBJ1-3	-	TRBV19	TGTGCCATCTCCGCGGGTTACGGAAACACCATATATTTT	CAISAGYGNTIYF
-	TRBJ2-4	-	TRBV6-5	TGTGCCAGCAGTTATCAGGGAGAGGCCAAAAACATTCAGTACTTC	CASSYQGEAKNIQYF
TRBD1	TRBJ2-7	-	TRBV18	TGTGCCAGCTCACCCACCGGGACAGGGGATCTCGAGCAGTACTTC	CASSPTGTGDLEQYF
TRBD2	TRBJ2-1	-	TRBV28	TGTGCCAGCAGGTCCGGGACTAGCGGGGCGAGGTTCTTC	CASRSGTSGARFF
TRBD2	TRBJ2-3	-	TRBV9	TGTGCCAGCAGCGTAGTGGGGACTAGCGGAGATACGCAGTATTTT	CASSVVGTSGDTQYF
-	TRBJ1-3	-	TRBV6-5	TGTGCCAGCAGTATGGGGATCTCTGGAAACACCATATATTTT	CASSMGISGNTIYF
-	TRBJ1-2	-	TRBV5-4	TGTGCCAGCAGCTTGAAGTCGGGGGGGTATGGCTACACCTTC	CASSLKSGGYGYTF
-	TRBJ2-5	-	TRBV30	TGTGCCTGGAGTGGTGGGAGGAGGCAAGAGACCCAGTACTTC	CAWSGGRRQETQYF
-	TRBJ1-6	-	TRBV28	TGTGCCAGCGGAAGTTCACCCCTCCACTTT	CASGSSPLHF
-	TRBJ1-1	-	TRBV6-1	TGTGCCAGCATCCGGGACACTGAAGCTTTCTTT	CASIRDTEAFF
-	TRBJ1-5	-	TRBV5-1	TGCGCCAGCAGGCCCGATTATAGCAATCAGCCCCAGCATTTT	CASRPDYSNQPQHF
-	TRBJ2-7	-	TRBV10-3	TGTGCCATCAGCCCCAGGGAACCCTCCTACGAGCAGTACTTC	CAISPREPSYEQYF
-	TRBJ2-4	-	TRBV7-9	TGTGCCAGCAGCTCCTCCGTTAGGGTCTCCGTACAGTACTTC	CASSSSVRVSVQYF
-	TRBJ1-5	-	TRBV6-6	TGTGCCAGCAGGAATACGGGGGGCGTCAATCAGCCCCAGCATTTT	CASRNTGGVNQPQHF
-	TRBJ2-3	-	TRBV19	TGTGCCAGTTCCGCAGGAGATACGCAGTATTTT	CASSAGDTQYF
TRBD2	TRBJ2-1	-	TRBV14	TGTGCCAGCAAGTTGGGTAGCGGGAGCCTCTCCTACAATGAGCAGTTCTTC	CASKLGSGSLSYNEQFF
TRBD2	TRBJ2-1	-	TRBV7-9	TGTGCCACTCTTCCGGGACTAGCGGGAGTAGAGCAGTTCTTC	CATLPGLAGVEQFF
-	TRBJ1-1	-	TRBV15	TGTGCCACCAGCCGTTTGGCTGAAGCTTTCTTT	CATSRLAEAFF
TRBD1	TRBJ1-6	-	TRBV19	TGTGCCAGTAGTATGGGGACAGGCGCCGTGGGTTCACCCCTCCACTTT	CASSMGTGAVGSPLHF
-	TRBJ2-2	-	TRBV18	TGTGCCAGCTCACCTTCCGGGACTCCGAAACCCTACACCGGGGAGCTGTTTTTT	CASSPSGTPKPYTGELFF
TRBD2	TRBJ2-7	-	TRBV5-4	TGTGCCAGCAGCTTGGGGACTAGCGGGAGGGCTCGGGTTAACGAGCAGTACTTC	CASSLGTSGRARVNEQYF
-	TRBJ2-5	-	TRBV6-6	TGTGCCAGCATACAAGGGCCCCGGGTAGTAGAGACCCAGTACTTC	CASIQGPRVVETQYF
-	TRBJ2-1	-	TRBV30	TGTGCCTGGAGTGTGGGGGGGGCCTATGAGCAGTTCTTC	CAWSVGGAYEQFF
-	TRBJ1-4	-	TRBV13	TGTGCCAGCAGCTTAGTAGGGGACCGGGGTGAAAAACTGTTTTTT	CASSLVGDRGEKLFF
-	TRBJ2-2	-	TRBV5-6	TGTGCCAGCAGCTTGGGGAGGGGAAACACCAGGGAGCTGTTTTTT	CASSLGRGNTRELFF
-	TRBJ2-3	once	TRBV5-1	TGCGCCAGCAGCTTGAGTAATTTGGCAGATACGCAGTATTTT	CASSLSNLADTQYF
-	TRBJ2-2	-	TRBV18	TGTGCCAGCTCCCTCGGAGGGGGAAACACCGGGGAGCTGTTTTTT	CASSLGGGNTGELFF
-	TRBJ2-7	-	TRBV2	TGTGCCAGCGGAAGGCGCTCCTACGAGCAGTACTTC	CASGRRSYEQYF
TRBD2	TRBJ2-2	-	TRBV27	TGTGCCAGCAGAACTAGCGGGAGGGGGTTCACCGGGGAGCTGTTTTTT	CASRTSGRGFTGELFF
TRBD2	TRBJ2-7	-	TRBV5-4	TGTGCCAGCAGCTTTCGGGGGGGCTACGAGCAGTACTTC	CASSFRGGYEQYF
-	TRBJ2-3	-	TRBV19	TGTGCCAGTAGTCAAGGGGAGAGTACGCAGTATTTT	CASSQGESTQYF